A single TCR beta chain is shown here with its context. This specimen belongs to a study of T cells after somatic rescue of genetic block. V gave up 0 bases and J gave up 6 bases, with 11 bases separating them. Germline V gene sequence: CDR1 MNHNY, CDR2 SVGAGI (reference sequence). The CDR3 contains 14 residues. Sequencing used immunoSEQ multiplex PCR; TCRdb keeps in-frame clones, though not all of them. The sample has about 70,000 clones; around 90% are singletons. This chain uses TRBV6-6 with TRBJ1-1; a possible D gene is TRBD1 (5 bases). The sequence came from a man aged 35-49 years. The specimen sequenced was peripheral blood mononuclear cells (PBMCs). CDR3 sequence (DNA): TGTGCCAGCAGTTACTCGGCCGGGGGGGCTGAAGCTTTCTTT. Translating it yields CASSYSAGGAEAFF.